This TCR beta chain was captured in a study of STAT5B mutations in CD4+ large granular lymphocyte leukemia. Whole-study context: Healthy donors showed HLA-associated enrichment of the CDR3 'QG' motif. Findings and caveats of the study: Top patient clones used TRBV06 genes more often: 8/27 versus 2/35 in controls.

Trimming took 0 bases from V and 5 from J; bases not matched to a gene: 9. Germline CDR1 MGHRA, CDR2 YSYEKL. The CDR3 length is 17 residues. With regard to this clone: What it binds is unknown.

The survey-level immunoSEQ assay was used. In the authors' workflow: A productive frequency of 2.59 x 10-5 was the lowest detectable. Sequencing was performed with immunoSEQ multiplex PCR; in TCRdb, only in-frame clones are kept and a portion is missing. That table supplies the V and J calls and clone size; D and trimming were determined from the DNA. The sample has about 33,000 clones, about 70% seen once. This clonotype originated in a human donor in good health. The sequencing sample was made of CD4+ T cells from blood buffy coats. The chain is built from TRBV4-1 and TRBJ2-3, with 9 bases lining up with TRBD2. CDR3 sequence (DNA): TGCGCCAGCAGCCAAGATCCTTGGGCGGGAGGGGAAGATACGCAGTATTTT. Encoded protein: CASSQDPWAGGEDTQYF.